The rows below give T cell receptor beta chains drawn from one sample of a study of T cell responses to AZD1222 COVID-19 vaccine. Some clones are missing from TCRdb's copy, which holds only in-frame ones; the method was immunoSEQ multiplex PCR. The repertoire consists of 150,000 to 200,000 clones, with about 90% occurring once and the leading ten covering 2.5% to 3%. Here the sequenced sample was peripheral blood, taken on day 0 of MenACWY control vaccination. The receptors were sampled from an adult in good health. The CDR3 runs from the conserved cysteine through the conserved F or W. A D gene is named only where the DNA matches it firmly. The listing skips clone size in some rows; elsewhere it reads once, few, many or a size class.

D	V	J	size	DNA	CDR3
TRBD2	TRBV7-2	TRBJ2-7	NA	TGTGCCAGCAGCAATTACGGGGGGTCTCCCTACGAGCAGTACTTC	CASSNYGGSPYEQYF
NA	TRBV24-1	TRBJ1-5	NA	TGTGCCACCAGTGATCCGGGGGGACAGCCCCAGCATTTT	CATSDPGGQPQHF
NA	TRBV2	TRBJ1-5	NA	TGTGCCAGCAGTGACGGGGGTGATCAGCCCCAGCATTTT	CASSDGGDQPQHF
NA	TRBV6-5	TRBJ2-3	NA	TGTGCCAGCAGCCGCAGGGGAACAGATACGCAGTATTTT	CASSRRGTDTQYF
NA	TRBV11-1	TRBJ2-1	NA	TGTGCCAGCAGCTCAGCGGTTACGAAGAACAATGAGCAGTTCTTC	CASSSAVTKNNEQFF
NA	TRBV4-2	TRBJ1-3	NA	TGTGCCAGCAGCCCCCGGCAGGCTGGAAACACCATATATTTT	CASSPRQAGNTIYF
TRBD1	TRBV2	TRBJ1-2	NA	TGTGCCAGCAGCGGGACAGGGGCCAACTATGGCTACACCTTC	CASSGTGANYGYTF
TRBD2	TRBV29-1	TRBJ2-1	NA	TGCAGCGCCTTACCGGGACTAGCGGCGAATGAGCAGTTCTTC	CSALPGLAANEQFF
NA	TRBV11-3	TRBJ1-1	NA	TGTGCCAGCAGCTTACTAGAAAACACTGAAGCTTTCTTT	CASSLLENTEAFF
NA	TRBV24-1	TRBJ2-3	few	TGTGCCACCAGGGGGGGTAGCGACGCAGATACGCAGTATTTT	CATRGGSDADTQYF
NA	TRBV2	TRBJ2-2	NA	TGTGCCAGCAGTGAGGTTGTAGCCGGGGAGCTGTTTTTT	CASSEVVAGELFF
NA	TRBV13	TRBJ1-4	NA	TGTGCCAGCAGCTCGAGCGGGGGGGCCGGGAAACTGTTTTTT	CASSSSGGAGKLFF
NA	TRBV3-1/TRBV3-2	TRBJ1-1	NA	TGTGCCAGCAGCCAAGCCAGGGACACTGAAGCTTTCTTT	CASSQARDTEAFF
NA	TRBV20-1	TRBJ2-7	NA	TGCAGTGCTGGAGGCCCGGGGGAGCAGTACTTC	CSAGGPGEQYF
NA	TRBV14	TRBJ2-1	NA	TGTGCCAGCAGCCAAGCGGTCGGGCGGGACGGGGAGCAGTTCTTC	CASSQAVGRDGEQFF